Listed below are T cell receptor beta chains from one sample, sequenced in a study of shared clonotypes between healthy human individuals. Only in-frame clones appear in the TCRdb table, and some are missing; sequencing was by immunoSEQ multiplex PCR. The sample lists about 590,000 clones; around 95% were seen once. Sequenced input: naive CD8+ T cells sorted from blood. The receptor set was obtained from a woman aged 30 to 39 in good health. The CDR3 runs from the conserved cysteine through the conserved F or W. A D gene is named only where the DNA matches it firmly. Rows may omit the clone size; those that give it use once, few, many or a size class.

d_gene	abundance	v_gene	j_gene	CDR3aa	CDR3nt
-	-	TRBV5-4	TRBJ1-1	CASSPSRGTEAFF	TGTGCCAGCAGCCCCAGTCGGGGAACTGAAGCTTTCTTT
-	-	TRBV4-2	TRBJ2-1	CASSQDKGPTYNEQFF	TGTGCCAGCAGCCAAGATAAGGGACCAACCTACAATGAGCAGTTCTTC
TRBD1	-	TRBV6-5	TRBJ2-7	CASNQRTGVDEQYF	TGTGCCAGCAACCAAAGGACAGGGGTTGACGAGCAGTACTTC
-	-	TRBV7-6	TRBJ2-5	CASSGSSRETQYF	TGTGCCAGCAGCGGCTCGAGCCGGGAGACCCAGTACTTC
-	-	TRBV4-1	TRBJ1-1	CASSPLFRLGNTEAFF	TGCGCCAGCAGCCCGCTTTTTAGATTGGGGAACACTGAAGCTTTCTTT
TRBD2	-	TRBV29-1	TRBJ2-5	CSVRGGPVVETQYF	TGCAGCGTAAGGGGAGGGCCGGTTGTAGAGACCCAGTACTTC
-	-	TRBV7-6	TRBJ1-3	CASSWSKSSSGNTIYF	TGTGCCAGCAGCTGGAGTAAGTCCAGCTCTGGAAACACCATATATTTT
-	-	TRBV5-1	TRBJ2-1	CASSLADLNNEQFF	TGCGCCAGCAGCTTGGCGGACTTGAACAATGAGCAGTTCTTC
TRBD1	-	TRBV29-1	TRBJ1-1	CSVQQGGPDHYLNTEAFF	TGCAGCGTTCAGCAGGGGGGACCCGACCACTACTTGAACACTGAAGCTTTCTTT
-	-	TRBV7-9	TRBJ2-3	CASSQAGDTQYF	TGTGCCAGCAGCCAAGCGGGAGATACGCAGTATTTT
-	-	TRBV27	TRBJ2-1	CASSYPGDEQFF	TGTGCCAGCAGTTACCCTGGGGATGAGCAGTTCTTC
TRBD2	-	TRBV9	TRBJ2-3	CASSSPRRASGSRADTQYF	TGTGCCAGCAGCTCACCCCGGCGGGCTAGCGGGAGTCGGGCAGATACGCAGTATTTT
-	once	TRBV10-1	TRBJ1-1	CASTTSLEGQRFNTEAFF	TGCGCCAGCACCACCTCCCTGGAGGGACAACGATTCAACACTGAAGCTTTCTTT
TRBD2	-	TRBV7-8	TRBJ2-1	CASSGLVPEYNEQFF	TGTGCCAGCAGCGGACTAGTTCCCGAGTACAATGAGCAGTTCTTC
-	once	TRBV2	TRBJ2-1	CASSHKQRYNEQFF	TGTGCCAGCAGTCATAAACAGAGGTACAATGAGCAGTTCTTC
TRBD1	-	TRBV5-1	TRBJ1-1	CASSRGQAEAFF	TGCGCCAGCAGCAGGGGACAGGCTGAAGCTTTCTTT
-	-	TRBV4-1	TRBJ2-5	CASSQGVFNSETQYF	TGCGCCAGCAGCCAAGGTGTTTTTAACAGTGAGACCCAGTACTTC
-	once	TRBV7-2	TRBJ2-7	CASSPTRDSYEQYF	TGTGCCAGCAGCCCTACCCGGGACTCCTACGAGCAGTACTTC
-	-	TRBV27	TRBJ2-1	CASTTYSGGSGEQFF	TGTGCCAGCACCACATACTCAGGAGGATCGGGTGAGCAGTTCTTC
TRBD1	-	TRBV6-4	TRBJ1-1	CASSVGQGGTEAFF	TGTGCCAGCAGTGTAGGACAGGGAGGAACTGAAGCTTTCTTT
-	-	TRBV5-5	TRBJ2-5	CASSSSGNQETQYF	TGTGCCAGCAGCTCCTCAGGGAACCAAGAGACCCAGTACTTC
-	-	TRBV7-6	TRBJ2-5	CASSLGFRKPQETQYF	TGTGCCAGCAGCTTAGGATTCAGGAAACCCCAGGAGACCCAGTACTTC
-	-	TRBV28	TRBJ1-4	CASSLLGGSREKLFF	TGTGCCAGCAGCCTGTTGGGAGGGAGCAGGGAAAAACTGTTTTTT
TRBD2	-	TRBV11-2	TRBJ2-7	CASRRLAELYEQYF	TGTGCCAGCAGGCGGCTAGCGGAGCTCTACGAGCAGTACTTC
-	-	TRBV19	TRBJ2-1	CASSTKTFRGDEQFF	TGTGCCAGTAGTACCAAGACCTTCCGTGGGGATGAGCAGTTCTTC
-	few	TRBV5-4	TRBJ2-7	CASSSSYEQYF	TGTGCCAGCAGCTCCAGCTACGAGCAGTACTTC
TRBD1	-	TRBV27	TRBJ2-7	CASSLVGQGVSEQYF	TGTGCCAGCAGTTTGGTGGGACAGGGGGTGAGCGAGCAGTACTTC
-	-	TRBV27	TRBJ2-7	CASSFFAGTYEQYF	TGTGCCAGCAGTTTCTTCGCAGGGACCTACGAGCAGTACTTC
-	-	TRBV19	TRBJ1-2	CASSIVPEANYGYTF	TGTGCCAGTAGTATCGTGCCTGAAGCTAACTATGGCTACACCTTC
-	-	TRBV14	TRBJ2-7	CASSQVSQYYEQYF	TGTGCCAGCAGCCAAGTTAGCCAGTACTACGAGCAGTACTTC
TRBD1	-	TRBV6-1	TRBJ2-7	CASRGTGGEQYF	TGTGCCAGCAGAGGGACAGGGGGAGAGCAGTACTTC
TRBD2	-	TRBV13	TRBJ2-3	CASSSNLAGITDTQYF	TGTGCCAGCAGCTCCAACCTAGCGGGGATCACAGATACGCAGTATTTT
-	-	TRBV19	TRBJ2-5	CASSIVSSAETQYF	TGTGCCAGTAGTATAGTTAGCTCAGCGGAGACCCAGTACTTC
-	-	TRBV27	TRBJ2-2	CASSLIMYRANTGELFF	TGTGCCAGCAGTTTAATTATGTACAGGGCGAACACCGGGGAGCTGTTTTTT
TRBD2	-	TRBV19	TRBJ2-1	CASSIALLAGVNNEQFF	TGTGCCAGTAGTATCGCCCTTCTAGCGGGAGTAAACAATGAGCAGTTCTTC
-	-	TRBV11-2	TRBJ1-4	CASSPAWAPNEKLFF	TGTGCCAGCAGCCCCGCGTGGGCTCCTAATGAAAAACTGTTTTTT
-	-	TRBV28	TRBJ2-3	CASSFERGSDTQYF	TGTGCCAGCAGTTTTGAGAGGGGGTCAGATACGCAGTATTTT
-	-	TRBV30	TRBJ2-1	CAWSAQGIDEQFF	TGTGCCTGGAGTGCGCAGGGAATTGATGAGCAGTTCTTC
-	-	TRBV9	TRBJ2-7	CASSVTGTFSYEQYF	TGTGCCAGCAGCGTCACCGGGACTTTCTCCTACGAGCAGTACTTC
-	-	TRBV7-9	TRBJ2-7	CASSHPPGSRRDEQYF	TGTGCCAGCAGCCACCCGCCCGGCAGTCGGCGAGACGAGCAGTACTTC
-	-	TRBV28	TRBJ2-1	CASSPRDTYNEQFF	TGTGCCAGCAGCCCCCGGGACACCTACAATGAGCAGTTCTTC
-	-	TRBV27	TRBJ1-1	CASSFGVGTEAFF	TGTGCCAGCAGTTTCGGAGTGGGTACTGAAGCTTTCTTT
-	-	TRBV28	TRBJ1-5	CASSSHRARASNQPQHF	TGTGCCAGCAGTTCACATAGGGCGAGAGCTAGCAATCAGCCCCAGCATTTT
TRBD1	-	TRBV15	TRBJ1-4	CATSGVDRDELFF	TGTGCCACCAGCGGGGTGGACAGGGACGAACTGTTTTTT
-	-	TRBV9	TRBJ1-2	CASSGPGADGYGYTF	TGTGCCAGCAGCGGGCCGGGGGCAGACGGCTATGGCTACACCTTC
-	-	TRBV19	TRBJ2-7	CASSNRVGSYEQYF	TGTGCCAGTAGTAACAGGGTAGGGTCCTACGAGCAGTACTTC
TRBD1	once	TRBV5-4	TRBJ1-2	CASSWIGGDYGYTF	TGTGCCAGCAGCTGGATAGGGGGCGACTATGGCTACACCTTC
-	-	TRBV9	TRBJ2-1	CASSVADATSYNEQFF	TGTGCCAGCAGCGTCGCGGACGCTACCTCCTACAATGAGCAGTTCTTC
TRBD1	-	TRBV7-9	TRBJ2-7	CASSSPDRIGYEQYF	TGTGCCAGCAGCTCCCCGGACAGGATAGGCTACGAGCAGTACTTC
-	-	TRBV27	TRBJ2-7	CASSFGQTYEQYF	TGTGCCAGCAGTTTTGGACAGACCTACGAGCAGTACTTC
TRBD2	-	TRBV2	TRBJ2-1	CASRGTSGVYNEQFF	TGTGCCAGCAGGGGGACTAGCGGAGTATACAATGAGCAGTTCTTC
-	-	TRBV19	TRBJ2-7	CASSMSESYEQYF	TGTGCCAGTAGTATGTCAGAGTCCTACGAGCAGTACTTC
TRBD2	-	TRBV29-1	TRBJ2-3	CSVGASGSSTDTQYF	TGCAGCGTTGGGGCTAGCGGGTCTAGCACAGATACGCAGTATTTT